The sequence of this T cell receptor beta chain was determined in a study of blood T cell repertoires in COVID-19. Across the study: Some COVID-19 samples were acute and others convalescent; all came from the United States, Italy and Spain.

Clones were read by immunoSEQ multiplex PCR, and TCRdb kept only the in-frame ones, dropping some. This table holds roughly 200,000 clones, about 86% found once. This CDR3 has 14 amino acids. V dropped 7 bases and J dropped 8 bases, with 15 bases sitting between them. Germline lookup yields CDR1 MDHEN and CDR2 SYDVKM. The sample consisted of PBMCs or T cells enriched from blood (not recorded which). This sequence was found in a woman in her forties with acute COVID-19. The chain joins TRBV28 to TRBJ1-6; the D gene is possibly TRBD1 (6 bases). DNA for the CDR3: TGTGCCAGCAACCCCCGGGACACCTATTCACCCCTCCACTTT. Amino acids: CASNPRDTYSPLHF.